Presented here are 18 T cell receptor beta chains from one specimen sequenced in a study of blood T cell repertoires in COVID-19. The table came from immunoSEQ multiplex PCR; TCRdb's copy has only in-frame clones and leaves some out. The table shows 150,000 to 200,000 clones, with roughly four fifths occurring only once. The sample was peripheral blood. The receptors originated from a human donor in a cohort sampled during active COVID-19.

The chain recombines TRBV5-1 with TRBJ2-5; D gene unclear. The CDR3 spans 14 residues. Trimming took off 0 bases at V and 2 bases at J, with 8 bases between the two ends. Germline assignment: CDR1 SGHRS and CDR2 YFSETQ. In nucleotides, the CDR3 is TGCGCCAGCAGCTTGGAATACAGTCAAGAGACCCAGTACTTC. Translating it yields CASSLEYSQETQYF.

J is TRBJ2-7 and V is TRBV6-5, with 15 bases fitting TRBD2. This CDR3 spans 15 amino acids. The germline gives CDR1 MNHEY, CDR2 SVGAGI. Trimming removed 6 bases from V and 5 bases from J; junction bases left unmatched: 5. The CDR3 DNA sequence: TGTGCCAGCAGCCGGACTAGCGGGGGGGCCGACGAGCAGTACTTC. Its protein product is CASSRTSGGADEQYF.

The chain carries TRBV6-5 and TRBJ2-7; 12 bases map to TRBD2. Germline lookup yields CDR1 MNHEY and CDR2 SVGAGI. The J segment lost 4 bases and the V segment lost 0 bases, leaving 1 base of the junction unmatched. The CDR3 covers 15 residues. CDR3: CASSYSTSGGYEQYF. The CDR3 DNA reads TGTGCCAGCAGTTACTCGACTAGCGGGGGATACGAGCAGTACTTC.

Points on this clone: In the same sample, other DNA sequences code for this CDR3. The J gene is TRBJ2-2, the V gene TRBV9; possibly TRBD2 for D (6 bases). Trimming shortened V by 2 bases and J by 0 bases, and 11 bases separated the two germline ends. The germline CDR1 and CDR2 sequences are SGDLS and YYNGEE. CDR3 length: 16 amino acids. The CDR3: CASSVGGLANTGELFF. CDR3 coding DNA: TGTGCCAGCAGCGTGGGGGGACTGGCGAACACCGGGGAGCTGTTTTTT.

This chain links TRBV6-5 with TRBJ2-7; D uncertain. V was shortened by 7 bases and J by 4 bases, with 11 bases between the two germline ends. The CDR3 sequence is 12 residues long. Germline-derived CDR1 and CDR2 are MNHEY and SVGAGI. The CDR3 bases are TGTGCCAGCACCGACTCCCGATACGAGCAGTACTTC. Protein: CASTDSRYEQYF.

The gene calls are TRBV7-8 and TRBJ1-4; maybe TRBD1 (6 bases). The length of the CDR3 is 15 residues. Deletions cut 1 base from V and 6 bases from J, with 12 bases between. CDR1 is SGHVS, CDR2 FQNEAQ, per germline. CDR3 coding DNA: TGTGCCAGCAGCTTAGGGGGGGGCGGGGATGAAAAACTGTTTTTT. Amino acids: CASSLGGGGDEKLFF. The variable domain in full, with the rest retrieved from reference TRBV7-8 and TRBJ1-4, is GAGVSQSPRYKVAKRGQDVALRCDPISGHVSLFWYQQALGQGPEFLTYFQNEAQLDKSGLPSDRFFAERPEGSVSTLKIQRTQQEDSAVYLCASSLGGGGDEKLFFGSGTQLSVL.

The chain links TRBV29-1 to TRBJ2-1; TRBD2 aligns across 8 bases. CDR3 size: 12 residues. Germline V gene sequence: CDR1 SQVTM, CDR2 ANQGSEA. V dropped 3 bases and J dropped 8; count of bases not matched to a gene: 3. The CDR3 loop reads CSVDTTSDEQFF. Written as DNA, the CDR3 is TGCAGCGTTGATACGACTAGCGATGAGCAGTTCTTC.

This clone has a handful of counts. The chain's CDR3 is CASSLGASYNEQFF. The CDR3, as DNA: TGTGCCAGCAGCTTGGGAGCGTCCTACAATGAGCAGTTCTTC. This chain connects TRBV7-3 to TRBJ2-1, with a possible D match to TRBD2 (5 bases). V lost 3 bases, J lost 1 base, and 7 bases lay in between. The CDR3 totals 14 residues. Germline loops: CDR1 SGHTA, CDR2 FQGTGA.

The rearrangement uses TRBV9 and TRBJ2-7; possible D gene TRBD1, 5 bases. With 1 base removed from V and 2 bases from J, the gap between germline ends came to 10 bases. Germline assignment: CDR1 SGDLS and CDR2 YYNGEE. The CDR3 runs 14 residues. CDR3 coding DNA: TGTGCCAGCAGCGTAAAGGGGTCGCCCTACGAGCAGTACTTC. Translated, it gives CASSVKGSPYEQYF.

The chain joins TRBV27 to TRBJ1-6; 7 bases are a match to TRBD1. The CDR3 extends over 15 amino acids. The V gene end was trimmed by 3 bases and the J gene end by 10 bases; junction bases not matched to a gene: 9. Germline loops: CDR1 MNHEY, CDR2 SMNVEV (reference sequence). As DNA, the CDR3 is TGTGCCAGCAGTTTCAGTACAGGGGAAGGATCACCCCTCCACTTT. Protein: CASSFSTGEGSPLHF.

V usage is TRBV5-6 and J usage is TRBJ1-5; TRBD1 agrees at 12 bases. Germline V gene lookup returns CDR1 SGHDT and CDR2 YYEEEE. V shed 4 bases, J shed 4 bases, and the junction held 12 bases outside the gene matches. The CDR3 runs 18 residues. The CDR3 loop is CASSGARGTGGINQPQHF. DNA for the CDR3: TGTGCCAGCAGCGGGGCCCGGGGGACAGGGGGCATAAATCAGCCCCAGCATTTT. The variable domain in full, with the rest retrieved from reference TRBV5-6 and TRBJ1-5, is DAGVTQSPTHLIKTRGQQVTLRCSPKSGHDTVSWYQQALGQGPQFIFQYYEEEERQRGNFPDRFSGHQFPNYSSELNVNALLLGDSALYLCASSGARGTGGINQPQHFGDGTRLSIL.

This clone was detected only once. J is TRBJ1-1 and V is TRBV20-1; possibly TRBD1 for D (6 bases). The CDR3 extends over 16 amino acids. Between the trimmed V and J ends, which lost 3 bases and 5 bases, there was a span of 22 bases. The V gene's germline CDR1 is DFQATT and CDR2 SNEGSKA (reference sequence). The CDR3 nucleotides are TGCAGTGCTAGTTCGGTTTTCGGAGGGGGGGAGACTGAAGCTTTCTTT. It codes for CSASSVFGGGETEAFF.

CDR3 sequence (DNA): TGTGCCAGCAGCTTAGGTGGGAGAGCGGGGGCTTTCTTT. Protein sequence: CASSLGGRAGAFF. The chain recombines TRBV11-1 with TRBJ1-1; D is ambiguous. Looked up from germline, CDR1 is SGHAT and CDR2 is FQDESV (reference sequence). The length of the CDR3 is 13 residues. V was pared by 1 base and J by 11 bases, with 14 bases between.

The chain recombines TRBV4-1 with TRBJ1-1; tentative D call: TRBD1 (6 bases). Germline CDR1 reads MGHRA; CDR2 reads YSYEKL. CDR3 size: 16 residues. Trimming left V 6 bases short and J 5 bases short, with 22 bases between. The CDR3 DNA reads as TGCGCCAGCAGACACGGGGCAGGGGTGGATGGAACTGAAGCTTTCTTT. This gives the protein CASRHGAGVDGTEAFF.

The CDR3 DNA follows: TGTGCCACCAGTGGCCCCGGGACAGGGGGCGGGTACGAGCAGTACTTC. Its translation is CATSGPGTGGGYEQYF. This rearrangement joins TRBV24-1 to TRBJ2-7, with 12 bases aligning to TRBD1. The CDR3 runs 16 residues. Germline CDR1 is KGHDR and CDR2 is SFDVKD. The J segment lost 4 bases and the V segment lost 5 bases, leaving 8 bases of the junction unmatched.

The J gene is TRBJ2-5, the V gene TRBV7-2; possible D gene TRBD2, 7 bases. Trimming took 5 bases from V and 4 from J, leaving 17 bases between them. The CDR3 extends over 15 amino acids. Per the germline V gene, CDR1 is SGHTA and CDR2 is FQGNSA. The CDR3 DNA follows: TGTGCCAGCAGCCCTAGGGGGAGGGCCTTAGAGACCCAGTACTTC. It encodes CASSPRGRALETQYF.

The chain carries TRBV2 and TRBJ2-7; perhaps TRBD1 as D (7 bases). Germline lookup yields CDR1 SNHLY and CDR2 FYNNEI. There are 14 residues in the CDR3. V lost 7 bases to trimming and J lost 4 bases, with 17 bases between them. The CDR3 DNA sequence: TGTGCCAGCACCCCTAGGGCAGGGGGGTACGAGCAGTACTTC. Translating gives CASTPRAGGYEQYF. Using reference TRBV2 and TRBJ2-7 for the parts outside the CDR3, the full variable domain is EPEVTQTPSHQVTQMGQEVILRCVPISNHLYFYWYRQILGQKVEFLVSFYNNEISEKSEIFDDQFSVERPDGSNFTLKIRSTKLEDSAMYFCASTPRAGGYEQYFGPGTRLTVT.

The chain links TRBV6-2 or TRBV6-3 to TRBJ1-4; D is possibly TRBD1 (6 bases). The CDR3 extends over 16 amino acids. V lost 0 bases, J lost 5 bases, and 13 bases lay in between. Germline V gene sequence: CDR1 MNHEY, CDR2 SVGEGT. CDR3 sequence (DNA): TGTGCCAGCAGTTACTCGGCTCGGGGGGGCAATGAAAAACTGTTTTTT. Residues: CASSYSARGGNEKLFF.